These 10 T cell receptor beta chains came from one sample sequenced in a study of T-cell memory formation after mild COVID-19. Using its own MiXCR run on the 5' RACE reads, TCRdb lists one record per CDR3 protein. The sample records about 350,000 distinct CDR3 sequences, roughly 13% being singletons. Sequencing was performed on PBMCs or a T cell subset sorted from them (not recorded which). The receptors here all came from a young man who had mild COVID-19 (a few samples of this study predate the infection). Cell type and time point are not known.

This clonotype was counted ten times or more. The rearrangement links TRBV9 to TRBJ1-5; D gene uncertain. The germline V and J ends were trimmed by 0 bases and 5 bases, with 6 bases remaining between them. The CDR3 runs 13 residues. CDR1 SGDLS and CDR2 YYNGEE come from the germline V gene. The CDR3 nucleotides read TGTGCCAGCAGCGTAGATGCGGATCAGCCCCAGCATTTT. Residues: CASSVDADQPQHF.

The chain links TRBV11-2 to TRBJ1-1; D is perhaps TRBD1 (5 bases). The CDR3 runs 14 residues. Germline values: CDR1 SGHAT, CDR2 FQNNGV. V lost 3 bases to trimming and J lost 10 bases, with 18 bases between them. The CDR3 loop reads CASSLTGTAVTAFF. CDR3 sequence (DNA): TGTGCCAGCAGCTTGACCGGGACCGCTGTGACAGCTTTCTTT.

The chain carries TRBV7-3 and TRBJ1-3; no clear D gene. The CDR3 is 14 residues long. Per germline, CDR1 SGHTA and CDR2 FQGTGA. V lost 5 bases and J lost 4, with 12 bases in between. The CDR3 here is CASSPGGLGNTIYF. The CDR3 coding sequence is TGTGCCAGCAGCCCGGGCGGGCTCGGAAACACCATATATTTT.

This clonotype was observed at least ten times. V usage is TRBV12-3 or TRBV12-4 and J usage is TRBJ2-1; unclear D gene. V was pared by 7 bases and J by 2 bases, with 6 bases between. This CDR3 is built from 12 residues. The CDR3 DNA is TGTGCCAGCACCTTCGCCTACAATGAGCAGTTCTTC. The encoded protein is CASTFAYNEQFF.

V is TRBV6-1 and J is TRBJ1-4; D is possibly TRBD1 (5 bases). Germline CDR1 reads MNHNS; CDR2 reads SASEGT. The CDR3 spans 16 residues. Deletions cut 3 bases from V and 3 bases from J, with 14 bases between. The CDR3 loop is CASSDFGGVSNEKLFF. The CDR3 DNA follows: TGTGCCAGCAGTGACTTCGGGGGGGTCTCTAATGAAAAACTGTTTTTT.

This clonotype came up a few times. The V call is TRBV9, the J call TRBJ2-2; TRBD1 is a possible D gene (6 bases). Trimming took 2 bases from V and 6 from J, leaving 8 bases between them. The CDR3 is made up of 13 amino acids. Germline CDR1 and CDR2: SGDLS and YYNGEE. Here the CDR3 reads CASSVDRPGELFF. For the CDR3, the DNA is TGTGCCAGCAGCGTCGACAGGCCCGGGGAGCTGTTTTTT.

This clonotype was seen a handful of times. The rearrangement uses TRBV5-4 and TRBJ2-1, with D possibly being TRBD1 (5 bases). Germline V lookup: CDR1 SGHNT, CDR2 YYREEE (reference sequence). V lost 4 bases and J 0 bases, leaving 14 bases between the germline ends. This CDR3 region has 16 residues. The CDR3 spells CASSKLDRSSYNEQFF. DNA for the CDR3: TGTGCCAGCAGCAAACTCGACAGAAGCTCCTACAATGAGCAGTTCTTC.

This clonotype was detected many times. The chain uses TRBV4-2 and TRBJ2-1; the match to TRBD1 covers 8 bases. The CDR3 sequence is 16 residues long. CDR1 LGHNA and CDR2 YNFKEQ come from the germline V gene. V trimming: 4 bases; J trimming: 8 bases; junction bases outside the gene matches: 13. CDR3 sequence reads: CASSPRSGGNGYEQFF. In nucleotides, the CDR3 is TGTGCCAGCAGCCCCCGGTCAGGGGGCAATGGGTATGAGCAGTTCTTC.

This chain connects TRBV5-4 to TRBJ2-7; TRBD1 is a possible D gene (7 bases). This CDR3 is built from 14 residues. Germline-derived CDR1 and CDR2 are SGHNT and YYREEE (reference sequence). V was clipped by 2 bases and J by 1 base, with 10 bases between them. DNA for the CDR3: TGTGCCAGCAGCTTCGCAGGGGGGTCCTACGAGCAGTACGTC. This sequence encodes CASSFAGGSYEQYV.

The chain couples TRBV11-2 to TRBJ2-3; D is uncertain. From germline, CDR1 is SGHAT and CDR2 FQNNGV. The CDR3 has 16 amino acids. Trimming removed 6 bases at V and 8 bases at J, with 24 bases between. CDR3 region: CASSPLSRPVVGTQYF. CDR3 nucleotides: TGTGCCAGCAGTCCGCTGTCGCGCCCGGTGGTTGGTACGCAGTATTTT.